This T cell receptor beta chain was sequenced for a study of cytotoxic CD8 clonotypes in ibrutinib-treated CLL. For the study at large: IGHV unmutated about 17; relapsed/refractory 11; treatment-naive about 14. Response sampling took place at median 12 months of treatment, range 6 to 36. General study points: For progressing versus sustained-remission patients, sampling times were not the same. Clonality increased at ibrutinib response, then returned toward baseline at progression.

The length of the CDR3 is 14 residues. Trimming shortened V by 0 bases and J by 4 bases, and 10 bases separated the two germline ends. Germline V CDR1 and CDR2: MNHEY, SMNVEV (reference sequence). The method was immunoSEQ multiplex PCR; TCRdb's version includes in-frame clones alone and lacks a portion of them. This table has a few hundred thousand clones, over 55% appearing once. As to this clone: The antigen is undetermined.

This clonotype originated in a human donor with chronic lymphocytic leukemia. J is TRBJ2-7 and V is TRBV27; D perhaps matches TRBD2 (5 bases). This specimen consisted of PBMCs, obtained after 36 months of ibrutinib treatment. In nucleotides, the CDR3 is TGTGCCAGCAGTTTATCGGCCCGGGGATACGAGCAGTACTTC. Its translation is CASSLSARGYEQYF.